This T cell receptor (beta chain) was found in a study of cytomegalovirus exposure and HLA in healthy donors. The PCR made use of 60 Vbeta and 13 Jbeta primers. The repertoire was sequenced with immunoSEQ multiplex PCR; TCRdb's copy has only in-frame clones and lacks some. The profile shows some 120,000 clones, roughly 78% of them singletons. Comments on this clone: Antigen specificity is unknown.

Study-level points and caveats: Analysis performed later showed TCR beta chains linked to HLA being more clonally expanded than equally common others.

Germline V lookup: CDR1 LNHDA, CDR2 SQIVND (reference sequence). The CDR3 consists of 14 residues. V lost 1 base to trimming and J lost 7 bases, with 11 bases between them. The rearrangement joins TRBV19 to TRBJ2-1; D possibly corresponds to TRBD1 (6 bases). Sequenced: PBMCs. The TCR originated in a woman aged 35 to 49 in good health and CMV-seronegative. In nucleotides, the CDR3 is TGTGCCAGTAGTATAGGGGGGCGCGGGAATGAGCAGTTCTTC. Its translation: CASSIGGRGNEQFF.